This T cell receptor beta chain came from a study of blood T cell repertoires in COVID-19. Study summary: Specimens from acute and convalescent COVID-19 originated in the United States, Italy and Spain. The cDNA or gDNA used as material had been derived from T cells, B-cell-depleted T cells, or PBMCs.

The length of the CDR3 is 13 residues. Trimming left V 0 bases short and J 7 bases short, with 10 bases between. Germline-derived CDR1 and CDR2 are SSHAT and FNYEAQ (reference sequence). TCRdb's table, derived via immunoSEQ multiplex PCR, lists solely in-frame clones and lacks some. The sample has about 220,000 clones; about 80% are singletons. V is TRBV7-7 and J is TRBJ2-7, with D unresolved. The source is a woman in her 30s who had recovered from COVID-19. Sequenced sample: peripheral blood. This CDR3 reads CASSLAVTGEQYF. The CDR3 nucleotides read TGTGCCAGCAGCTTAGCAGTGACGGGTGAGCAGTACTTC.